The rows below give T cell receptor beta chains drawn from one sample of a study of immune characteristics of hereditary and idiopathic chronic pancreatitis. Using immunoSEQ multiplex PCR, the repertoire was profiled, and TCRdb retains in-frame clones only, with some absent. The data hold some 15,000 clones, with around four fifths observed a single time. Sequencing input: pancreas tissue with hereditary chronic pancreatitis. Receptors originate from a human donor with chronic pancreatitis. Each CDR3 is given with its conserved first and last residue. D genes are given only for firm matches. Size is stated for part of the rows, as once, few or many counts, or as a class when the clone is expanded.

D	J	size	V	CDR3	DNA
TRBD1	TRBJ2-7	-	TRBV18	CASSRDRGPYEQYF	TGTGCCAGCTCACGCGACAGGGGGCCCTACGAGCAGTACTTC
-	TRBJ1-2	-	TRBV4-1	CASSQEPRYGYTF	TGCGCCAGCAGCCAAGAGCCACGCTATGGCTACACCTTC
TRBD2	TRBJ2-4	-	TRBV3-1/TRBV3-2	CASSPLGLESGNIQYF	TGTGCCAGCAGCCCACTGGGACTAGAATCTGGAAACATTCAGTACTTC
TRBD2	TRBJ2-3	-	TRBV6-4	CASSETSGTTDTQYF	TGTGCCAGCAGCGAGACTAGCGGAACCACAGATACGCAGTATTTT
TRBD1	TRBJ2-1	few	TRBV6-2/TRBV6-3	CASSETGGSYNEQFF	TGTGCCAGCAGTGAGACAGGGGGCTCCTACAATGAGCAGTTCTTC
TRBD2	TRBJ2-1	-	TRBV2	CASRREGSSNEQFF	TGTGCCAGCAGACGGGAGGGTTCTTCAAATGAGCAGTTCTTC
TRBD1	TRBJ2-3	-	TRBV7-8	CASSPTGTGSTDTQYF	TGTGCCAGCAGCCCGACCGGGACAGGGTCCACAGATACGCAGTATTTT
-	TRBJ2-5	medium-sized	TRBV14	CASSLSAGMKETQYF	TGTGCCAGCAGCCTATCGGCAGGGATGAAAGAGACCCAGTACTTC
-	TRBJ2-5	-	TRBV7-2	CASSLGGQKETQYF	TGTGCCAGCAGCTTAGGTGGTCAGAAAGAGACCCAGTACTTC
TRBD1	TRBJ2-7	-	TRBV5-3	CARSLEPGTGLPYEQYF	TGTGCCAGAAGCTTGGAGCCAGGGACAGGGTTACCTTACGAGCAGTACTTC
TRBD1	TRBJ2-1	-	TRBV3-1/TRBV3-2	CASSQEGTGGIEQFF	TGTGCCAGCAGCCAAGAAGGGACAGGGGGAATTGAGCAGTTCTTC
TRBD2	TRBJ2-7	-	TRBV4-2	CASSQGTSGRWYEQYF	TGTGCCAGCAGCCAAGGGACTAGCGGGAGGTGGTACGAGCAGTACTTC
-	TRBJ2-7	-	TRBV6-2/TRBV6-3	CASSYGRDVYEQYF	TGTGCCAGCAGTTACGGTCGGGATGTCTACGAGCAGTACTTC
TRBD2	TRBJ2-3	-	TRBV6-5	CAMGSGRIIKDTQYF	TGTGCGATGGGTAGCGGGCGTATTATTAAAGATACGCAGTATTTT
-	TRBJ1-6	-	TRBV18	CASSPPENSPLHF	TGTGCCAGCTCACCACCGGAGAATTCACCCCTCCACTTT
-	TRBJ2-1	-	TRBV6-4	CASSDSQGIGEQFF	TGTGCCAGCAGTGACTCGCAGGGGATAGGAGAGCAGTTCTTC
TRBD2	TRBJ2-1	-	TRBV29-1	CSVVAGGKYNEQFF	TGCAGCGTTGTTGCGGGAGGGAAATACAATGAGCAGTTCTTC
-	TRBJ2-7	-	TRBV7-2	CASSLGHLDEQYF	TGTGCCAGCAGCTTAGGACACTTGGACGAGCAGTACTTC
TRBD2	TRBJ2-1	-	TRBV14	CASSQDGRGLSSYNEQFF	TGTGCCAGCAGCCAAGATGGGAGGGGCCTCAGCTCCTACAATGAGCAGTTCTTC
TRBD1	TRBJ2-5	-	TRBV7-8	CASSLDREETQYF	TGTGCCAGCAGCCTCGACAGGGAGGAGACCCAGTACTTC
-	TRBJ1-4	-	TRBV27	CASRPPPGTTNEKLFF	TGTGCCAGCAGGCCTCCTCCCGGGACAACTAATGAAAAACTGTTTTTT
TRBD2	TRBJ2-1	-	TRBV3-1/TRBV3-2	CASSQGTSGSNEQFF	TGTGCCAGCAGCCAAGGGACTAGCGGGAGTAATGAGCAGTTCTTC
TRBD1	TRBJ1-1	-	TRBV4-1	CASSQDWTGDREAFF	TGCGCCAGCAGCCAAGATTGGACGGGGGACAGGGAAGCTTTCTTT
TRBD1	TRBJ1-1	-	TRBV7-9	CASSLETGGGTEAFF	TGTGCCAGCAGCTTAGAGACAGGGGGAGGCACTGAAGCTTTCTTT
-	TRBJ2-2	once	TRBV28	CASSFAAGELFF	TGTGCCAGCAGTTTCGCTGCCGGGGAGCTGTTTTTT
-	TRBJ1-2	once	TRBV7-8	CASSLSPRGRGYTF	TGTGCCAGCAGCTTATCACCCAGGGGCAGGGGCTACACCTTC
-	TRBJ2-3	-	TRBV7-2	CASSSRLGLPDTQYF	TGTGCCAGCAGCTCCCGACTAGGATTGCCAGATACGCAGTATTTT
-	TRBJ2-1	-	TRBV29-1	CSVQVRLSGSNEQFF	TGCAGCGTCCAGGTAAGATTGAGCGGATCGAATGAGCAGTTCTTC
TRBD2	TRBJ2-7	-	TRBV15	CATSRGAGSSDEQYF	TGTGCCACCAGCAGAGGAGCGGGATCAAGCGACGAGCAGTACTTC
-	TRBJ2-7	few	TRBV11-1	CASSLGSLGYEQYF	TGTGCCAGCAGCTTAGGATCTCTTGGCTACGAGCAGTACTTC